A selection of T cell receptor beta chains follows, all from one sample in a study of T cells in localized non-small cell lung cancer. This table comes from immunoSEQ multiplex PCR, and its TCRdb copy is limited to in-frame clones, with some not included. The table has 30,000 to 35,000 clones, less than 95% seen once. The sequences come from peripheral blood mononuclear cells, collected before any cancer treatment. The receptors derive from a female donor at least 60 years old with stage II lung adenocarcinoma. Both conserved end residues are part of each CDR3. The D gene is left open where the match is weak. Only part of the rows carry a size: once, few, many, or a class if the clone is expanded.

v_gene: TRBV5-1
j_gene: TRBJ2-3
abundance: -
d_gene: TRBD2
CDR3nt: TGCGCCAGCAGATTTAACCTAGCGGGAGGACCTAGCACAGATACGCAGTATTTT
CDR3aa: CASRFNLAGGPSTDTQYF

v_gene: TRBV5-1
j_gene: TRBJ2-3
abundance: -
d_gene: -
CDR3nt: TGCGCCAGCAGCTTGGGCGGACTTGCCTCCACAGATACGCAGTATTTT
CDR3aa: CASSLGGLASTDTQYF

v_gene: TRBV19
j_gene: TRBJ1-5
abundance: -
d_gene: -
CDR3nt: TGTGCCAGTTGCCCCGGATTGGGGACCTGGCAGCCCCAGCATTTT
CDR3aa: CASCPGLGTWQPQHF

v_gene: TRBV19
j_gene: TRBJ2-5
abundance: -
d_gene: -
CDR3nt: TGTGCCAGTAGTATCGGGGGCCTACAAGAGACCCAGTACTTC
CDR3aa: CASSIGGLQETQYF

v_gene: TRBV5-4
j_gene: TRBJ2-5
abundance: -
d_gene: -
CDR3nt: TGTGCCAGCAGTTCTAGAGGGGCTATGGGGTGGGAGACCCAGTACTTC
CDR3aa: CASSSRGAMGWETQYF

v_gene: TRBV19
j_gene: TRBJ1-1
abundance: -
d_gene: -
CDR3nt: TGTGCCAGTGGACTGTGGGAAGCCACTGAAGCTTTCTTT
CDR3aa: CASGLWEATEAFF

v_gene: TRBV5-1
j_gene: TRBJ2-3
abundance: -
d_gene: TRBD2
CDR3nt: TGCGCCAGCAGCTTGGTGGGGACTAGCGATACGCAGTATTTT
CDR3aa: CASSLVGTSDTQYF

v_gene: TRBV6-1
j_gene: TRBJ1-1
abundance: -
d_gene: TRBD1
CDR3nt: TGTGCCAGCAGTGAAGCCCCGACAGGGGCCCGCACTGAAGCTTTCTTT
CDR3aa: CASSEAPTGARTEAFF

v_gene: TRBV5-5
j_gene: TRBJ1-5
abundance: -
d_gene: -
CDR3nt: TGTGCCAGCAGCTCCTCGGACCTCGGGAGCAATCAGCCCCAGCATTTT
CDR3aa: CASSSSDLGSNQPQHF

v_gene: TRBV19
j_gene: TRBJ1-5
abundance: -
d_gene: TRBD1
CDR3nt: TGTGCCAGTAGTATGGGACAGGGGTTCAATCAGCCCCAGCATTTT
CDR3aa: CASSMGQGFNQPQHF

v_gene: TRBV5-1
j_gene: TRBJ1-4
abundance: -
d_gene: -
CDR3nt: TGCGCCAGCAGCTTCCGGGACACCCTAGGGGATGAAAAACTGTTTTTT
CDR3aa: CASSFRDTLGDEKLFF

v_gene: TRBV5-1
j_gene: TRBJ2-5
abundance: once
d_gene: TRBD1
CDR3nt: TGCGCCAGCAGCTATCAAGCCGGGACAGCTAAAGAGACCCAGTACTTC
CDR3aa: CASSYQAGTAKETQYF

v_gene: TRBV19
j_gene: TRBJ1-5
abundance: -
d_gene: -
CDR3nt: TGTGCCAGTACTGGGGGAGGGCTGGGGGGCAATCAGCCCCAGCATTTT
CDR3aa: CASTGGGLGGNQPQHF

v_gene: TRBV6-5
j_gene: TRBJ2-2
abundance: -
d_gene: TRBD1
CDR3nt: TGTGCCAGCAGCGGACAGGGGGCGAACACCGGGGAGCTGTTTTTT
CDR3aa: CASSGQGANTGELFF

v_gene: TRBV11-2
j_gene: TRBJ2-3
abundance: -
d_gene: TRBD2
CDR3nt: TGTGCCAGCAGCTTACTAGCGGGGGGCGCAGATACGCAGTATTTT
CDR3aa: CASSLLAGGADTQYF

v_gene: TRBV10-3
j_gene: TRBJ2-5
abundance: -
d_gene: -
CDR3nt: TGTGCCATCAGTCCTACCGACGGGGGAAAGACCCAGTACTTC
CDR3aa: CAISPTDGGKTQYF

v_gene: TRBV15
j_gene: TRBJ1-1
abundance: -
d_gene: -
CDR3nt: TGTGCCACCAGCAGAGACAGGGTTTACACTGAAGCTTTCTTT
CDR3aa: CATSRDRVYTEAFF

v_gene: TRBV5-1
j_gene: TRBJ2-6
abundance: -
d_gene: -
CDR3nt: TGCGCCAGCAGCTTAGGTCTGGGGAGCGGTTTTGGGGCCAACGTCCTGACTTTC
CDR3aa: CASSLGLGSGFGANVLTF

v_gene: TRBV10-1
j_gene: TRBJ2-1
abundance: -
d_gene: TRBD2
CDR3nt: TGCGCCAGCAGCCAACCTCCGGGGGGACGAGCACGCAATGAGCAGTTCTTC
CDR3aa: CASSQPPGGRARNEQFF

v_gene: TRBV11-2
j_gene: TRBJ2-1
abundance: -
d_gene: -
CDR3nt: TGTGCCAGCAGCTCACGGACAGCCTACAATGAGCAGTTCTTC
CDR3aa: CASSSRTAYNEQFF

v_gene: TRBV5-6
j_gene: TRBJ2-7
abundance: -
d_gene: -
CDR3nt: TGTGCCAGCAGCTTGGGACAATTGCACGAGCAGTACTTC
CDR3aa: CASSLGQLHEQYF

v_gene: TRBV6-1
j_gene: TRBJ2-7
abundance: -
d_gene: TRBD2
CDR3nt: TGTGCCAGCAGCGCCTCTACTAGCGGCACCTACGAGCAGTACTTC
CDR3aa: CASSASTSGTYEQYF

v_gene: TRBV6-5
j_gene: TRBJ1-1
abundance: -
d_gene: TRBD1
CDR3nt: TGTGCCAGCAGGGCGACAGGGGTGGCTGAAGCTTTCTTT
CDR3aa: CASRATGVAEAFF

v_gene: TRBV5-1
j_gene: TRBJ2-5
abundance: -
d_gene: -
CDR3nt: TGCGCCAGCAGCTTGGTGCGGGACACCGGATTGGAGACCCAGTACTTC
CDR3aa: CASSLVRDTGLETQYF

v_gene: TRBV27
j_gene: TRBJ1-1
abundance: -
d_gene: TRBD1
CDR3nt: TGTGCCAGCGGAACCGGGACAGCCCAGAACACTGAAGCTTTCTTT
CDR3aa: CASGTGTAQNTEAFF

v_gene: TRBV5-1
j_gene: TRBJ2-7
abundance: -
d_gene: TRBD2
CDR3nt: TGCGCCAGCAGCCTACTAGCGGGGAGCTCCTACGAGCAGTACTTC
CDR3aa: CASSLLAGSSYEQYF

v_gene: TRBV2
j_gene: TRBJ1-4
abundance: -
d_gene: TRBD1
CDR3nt: TGTGCCAGCAGTTATACAGGGGATGATAATGAAAAACTGTTTTTT
CDR3aa: CASSYTGDDNEKLFF

v_gene: TRBV15
j_gene: TRBJ2-1
abundance: -
d_gene: -
CDR3nt: TGTGCCACCAGCAGAGATCTGGGGGGCTACAATGAGCAGTTCTTC
CDR3aa: CATSRDLGGYNEQFF